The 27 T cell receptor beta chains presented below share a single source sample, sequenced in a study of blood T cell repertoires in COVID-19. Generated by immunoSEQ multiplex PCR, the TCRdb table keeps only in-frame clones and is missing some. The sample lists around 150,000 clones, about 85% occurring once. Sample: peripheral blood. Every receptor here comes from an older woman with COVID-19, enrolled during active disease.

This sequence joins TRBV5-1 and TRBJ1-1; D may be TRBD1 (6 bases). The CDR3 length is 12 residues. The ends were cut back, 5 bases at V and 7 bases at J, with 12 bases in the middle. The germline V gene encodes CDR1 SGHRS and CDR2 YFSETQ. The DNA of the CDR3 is TGCGCCAGCAGGTCACAGGGATATGAAGCTTTCTTT. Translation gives CASRSQGYEAFF.

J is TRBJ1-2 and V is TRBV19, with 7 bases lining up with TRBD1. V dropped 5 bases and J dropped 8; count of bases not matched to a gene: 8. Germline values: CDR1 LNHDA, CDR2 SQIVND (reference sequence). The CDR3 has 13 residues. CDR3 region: CASSLKTGHGYTF. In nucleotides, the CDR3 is TGTGCCAGTAGTCTAAAGACAGGGCACGGCTACACCTTC.

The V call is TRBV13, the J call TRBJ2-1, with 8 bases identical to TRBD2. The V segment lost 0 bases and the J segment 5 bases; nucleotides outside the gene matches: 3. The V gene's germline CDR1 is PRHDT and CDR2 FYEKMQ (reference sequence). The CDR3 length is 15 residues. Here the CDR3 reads CASSLGGTRHNEQFF. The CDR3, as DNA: TGTGCCAGCAGCTTAGGGGGGACTAGACACAATGAGCAGTTCTTC.

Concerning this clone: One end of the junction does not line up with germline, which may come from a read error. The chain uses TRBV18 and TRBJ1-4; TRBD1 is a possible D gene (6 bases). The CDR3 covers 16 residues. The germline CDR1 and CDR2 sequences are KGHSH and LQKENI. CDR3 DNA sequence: TGTGCCAGCTCGCCACGACAGGCTGCAACTAATGAAAAACTGTTTTTT. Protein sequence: CASSPRQAATNEKLFF.

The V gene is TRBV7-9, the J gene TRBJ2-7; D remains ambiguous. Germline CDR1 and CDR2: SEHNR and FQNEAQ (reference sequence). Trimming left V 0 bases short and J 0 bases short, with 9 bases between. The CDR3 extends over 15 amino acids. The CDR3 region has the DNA TGTGCCAGCAGCTTAGCGCTGGGCGCCTCCTACGAGCAGTACGTC. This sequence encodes CASSLALGASYEQYV.

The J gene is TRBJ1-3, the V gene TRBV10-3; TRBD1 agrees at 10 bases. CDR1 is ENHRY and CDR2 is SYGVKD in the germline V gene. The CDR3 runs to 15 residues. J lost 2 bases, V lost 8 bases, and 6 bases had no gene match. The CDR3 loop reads CAIGQGVGAGNTIYF. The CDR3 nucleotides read TGTGCCATCGGACAGGGGGTTGGTGCTGGAAACACCATATATTTT.

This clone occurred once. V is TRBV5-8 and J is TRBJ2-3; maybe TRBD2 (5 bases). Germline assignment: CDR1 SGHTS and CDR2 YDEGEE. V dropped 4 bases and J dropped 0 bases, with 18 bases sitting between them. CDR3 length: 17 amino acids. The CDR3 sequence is CASSAGPGSASTDTQYF. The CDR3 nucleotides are TGTGCCAGCAGCGCGGGTCCGGGGTCCGCCAGCACAGATACGCAGTATTTT.

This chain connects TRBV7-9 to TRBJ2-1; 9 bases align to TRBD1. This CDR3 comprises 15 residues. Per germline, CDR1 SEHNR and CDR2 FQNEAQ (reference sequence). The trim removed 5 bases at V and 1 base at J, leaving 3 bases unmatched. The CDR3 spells CASSLDRGSYNEQFF. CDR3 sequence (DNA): TGTGCCAGCAGCCTGGACAGGGGATCCTACAATGAGCAGTTCTTC. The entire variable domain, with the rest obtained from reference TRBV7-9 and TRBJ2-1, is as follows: DTGVSQNPRHKITKRGQNVTFRCDPISEHNRLYWYRQTLGQGPEFLTYFQNEAQLEKSRLLSDRFSAERPKGSFSTLEIQRTEQGDSAMYLCASSLDRGSYNEQFFGPGTRLTVL.

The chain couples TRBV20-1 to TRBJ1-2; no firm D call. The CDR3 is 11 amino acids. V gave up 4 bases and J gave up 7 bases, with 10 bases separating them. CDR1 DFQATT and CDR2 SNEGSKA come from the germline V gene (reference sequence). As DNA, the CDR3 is TGCAGTGCTAATCAGGAACTTGGCTACACCTTC. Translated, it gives CSANQELGYTF.

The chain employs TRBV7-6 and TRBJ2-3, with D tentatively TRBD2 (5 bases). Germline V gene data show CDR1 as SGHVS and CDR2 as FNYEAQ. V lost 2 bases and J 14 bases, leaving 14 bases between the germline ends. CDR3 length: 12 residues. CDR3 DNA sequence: TGTGCCAGCAGCTTATACTCCGGGGAAACGTATTTT. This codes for CASSLYSGETYF.

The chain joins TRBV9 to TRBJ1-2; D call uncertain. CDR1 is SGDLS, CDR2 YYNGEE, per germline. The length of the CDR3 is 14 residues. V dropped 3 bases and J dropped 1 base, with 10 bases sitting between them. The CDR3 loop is CASSAEGHNYGYTF. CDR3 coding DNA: TGTGCCAGCAGCGCCGAGGGCCATAACTATGGCTACACCTTC.

The CDR3 DNA reads TGTGCCAGCTCACCCCTCGGGGGTCAGAACACTGAAGCTTTCTTT. It yields the protein CASSPLGGQNTEAFF. The J gene is TRBJ1-1, the V gene TRBV18; perhaps TRBD1 as D (5 bases). Germline lookup yields CDR1 KGHSH and CDR2 LQKENI. V lost 3 bases, J lost 1 base, and 12 bases lay in between. This CDR3 spans 15 amino acids. The complete variable domain, with remaining parts taken from reference TRBV18 and TRBJ1-1, reads NAGVMQNPRHLVRRRGQEARLRCSPMKGHSHVYWYRQLPEEGLKFMVYLQKENIIDESGMPKERFSAEFPKEGPSILRIQQVVRGDSAAYFCASSPLGGQNTEAFFGQGTRLTVV.

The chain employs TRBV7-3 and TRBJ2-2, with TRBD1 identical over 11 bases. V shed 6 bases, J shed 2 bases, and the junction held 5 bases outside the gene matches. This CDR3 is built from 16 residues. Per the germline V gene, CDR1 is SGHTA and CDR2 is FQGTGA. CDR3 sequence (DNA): TGTGCCAGCAGAGCGGGACAGGGGGGAAACACCGGGGAGCTGTTTTTT. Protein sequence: CASRAGQGGNTGELFF.

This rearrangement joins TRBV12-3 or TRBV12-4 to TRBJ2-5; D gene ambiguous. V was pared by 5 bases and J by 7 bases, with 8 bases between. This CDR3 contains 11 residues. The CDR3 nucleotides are TGTGCCAGCAGTCCTTCAGGGACCCAGTACTTC. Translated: CASSPSGTQYF.

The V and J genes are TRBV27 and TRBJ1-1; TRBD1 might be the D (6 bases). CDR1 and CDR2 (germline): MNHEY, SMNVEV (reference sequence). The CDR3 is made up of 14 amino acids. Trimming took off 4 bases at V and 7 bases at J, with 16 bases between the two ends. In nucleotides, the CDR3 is TGTGCCAGCAGTTGGAAGGGAGGGGGGTATGAAGCTTTCTTT. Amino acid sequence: CASSWKGGGYEAFF.

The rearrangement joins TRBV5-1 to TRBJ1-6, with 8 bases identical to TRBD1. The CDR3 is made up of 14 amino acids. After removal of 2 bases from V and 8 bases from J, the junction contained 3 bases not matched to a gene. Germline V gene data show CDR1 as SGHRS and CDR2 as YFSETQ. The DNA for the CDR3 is TGCGCCAGCAGCTTCACACAGGGGGATTCACCCCTCCACTTT. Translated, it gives CASSFTQGDSPLHF.

The CDR3 sequence is CASSLTERGRNTEAFF. CDR3 in DNA: TGCGCCAGCAGCTTGACCGAGCGGGGACGGAACACTGAAGCTTTCTTT. The chain carries TRBV5-1 and TRBJ1-1; D is perhaps TRBD1 (5 bases). V lost 1 base and J 1 base, leaving 14 bases between the germline ends. The germline CDR1 and CDR2 sequences are SGHRS and YFSETQ. The CDR3 loop spans 16 amino acids.

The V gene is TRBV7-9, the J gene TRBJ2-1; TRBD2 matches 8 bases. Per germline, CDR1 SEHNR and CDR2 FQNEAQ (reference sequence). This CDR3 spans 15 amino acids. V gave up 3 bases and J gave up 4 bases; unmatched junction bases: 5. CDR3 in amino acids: CASSFLTSDYNEQFF. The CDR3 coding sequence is TGTGCCAGCAGCTTCTTGACTAGCGATTACAATGAGCAGTTCTTC.

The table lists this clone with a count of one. In DNA form, the CDR3 reads TGTGCCAGCAGCCAATTCGTGTTCGGGGGGCGCACGGACACTGAAGCTTTCTTT. This sequence encodes CASSQFVFGGRTDTEAFF. The chain links TRBV14 to TRBJ1-1, with a weak D call TRBD1 (6 bases). Looked up from germline, CDR1 is SGHDN and CDR2 is FVKESK. The CDR3 has 18 amino acids. Trimming took off 2 bases at V and 3 bases at J, with 22 bases between the two ends.

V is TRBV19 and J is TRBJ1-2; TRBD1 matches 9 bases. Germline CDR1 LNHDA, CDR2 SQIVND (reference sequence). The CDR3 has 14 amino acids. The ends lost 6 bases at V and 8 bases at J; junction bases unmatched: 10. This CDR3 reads CASRKPGDRDGYTF. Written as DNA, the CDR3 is TGTGCCAGTAGAAAGCCGGGGGACAGGGACGGCTACACCTTC.

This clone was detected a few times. CDR3 in amino acids: CASSHLQGSSYNSPLHF. CDR3 DNA sequence: TGTGCCAGCAGCCACCTACAGGGGAGCTCCTATAATTCACCCCTCCACTTT. The chain links TRBV11-2 to TRBJ1-6; 7 nucleotides align to TRBD1. The CDR3 spans 17 residues. The J segment lost 0 bases and the V segment lost 5 bases, leaving 7 bases of the junction unmatched. CDR1 and CDR2 from the germline V gene are SGHAT and FQNNGV.

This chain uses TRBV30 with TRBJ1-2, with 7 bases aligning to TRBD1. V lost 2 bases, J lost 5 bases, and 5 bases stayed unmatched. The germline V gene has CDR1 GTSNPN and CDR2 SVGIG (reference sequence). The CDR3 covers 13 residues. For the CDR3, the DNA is TGTGCCTGGAGTCCCGGGACAGCATATGGCTACACCTTC. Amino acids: CAWSPGTAYGYTF.

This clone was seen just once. CDR3 residues: CASRGDRRINNEQFF. CDR3 nucleotides: TGTGCCAGCAGGGGGGACAGGCGAATAAACAATGAGCAGTTCTTC. The chain recombines TRBV6-5 with TRBJ2-1; 8 bases line up with TRBD1. There are 15 residues in the CDR3. Germline lookup yields CDR1 MNHEY and CDR2 SVGAGI. Losses at the gene ends were 6 bases for V and 5 bases for J; bases not matched to a gene: 9.

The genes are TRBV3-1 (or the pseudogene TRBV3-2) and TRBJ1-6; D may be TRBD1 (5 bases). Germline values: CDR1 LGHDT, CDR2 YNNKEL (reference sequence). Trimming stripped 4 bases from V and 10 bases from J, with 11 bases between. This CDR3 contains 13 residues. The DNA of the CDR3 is TGTGCCAGCAGCCTAATCGGGGGATCACCCCTCCACTTT. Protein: CASSLIGGSPLHF.

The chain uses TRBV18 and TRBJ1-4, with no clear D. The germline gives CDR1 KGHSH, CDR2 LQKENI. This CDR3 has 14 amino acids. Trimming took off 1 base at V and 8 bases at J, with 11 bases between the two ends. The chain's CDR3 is CASSPQREPEKLFF. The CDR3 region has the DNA TGTGCCAGCTCACCACAACGAGAACCCGAAAAACTGTTTTTT.

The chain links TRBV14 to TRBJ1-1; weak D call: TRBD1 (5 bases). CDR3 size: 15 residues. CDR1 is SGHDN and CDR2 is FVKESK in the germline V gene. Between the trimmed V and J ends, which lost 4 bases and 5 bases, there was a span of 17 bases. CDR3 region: CASSREAGWGTEAFF. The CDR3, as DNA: TGTGCCAGCAGCCGGGAGGCAGGGTGGGGGACTGAAGCTTTCTTT. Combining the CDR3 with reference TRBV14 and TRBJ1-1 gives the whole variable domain EAGVTQFPSHSVIEKGQTVTLRCDPISGHDNLYWYRRVMGKEIKFLLHFVKESKQDESGMPNNRFLAERTGGTYSTLKVQPAELEDSGVYFCASSREAGWGTEAFFGQGTRLTVV.

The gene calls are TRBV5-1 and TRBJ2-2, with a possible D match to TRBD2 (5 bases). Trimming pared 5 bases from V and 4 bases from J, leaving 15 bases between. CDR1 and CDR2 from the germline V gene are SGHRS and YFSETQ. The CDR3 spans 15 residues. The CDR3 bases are TGCGCCAGCAGGGGCCAGGACCGGGGCACCGGGGAGCTGTTTTTT. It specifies CASRGQDRGTGELFF.